This T cell receptor (beta chain) is from a study of blood T cell repertoires in COVID-19. Germline V CDR1 and CDR2: LNHDA, SQIVND (reference sequence). V shed 7 bases and J 1 base; nucleotides not matched to a gene: 1. The CDR3 is 14 residues long. Produced via immunoSEQ multiplex PCR; TCRdb's table is partial and in-frame only. The table shows 260,000 or so clones, with about four fifths occurring only once. Sample: peripheral blood. This TCR came from a man of 80 years or more with acute or convalescent COVID-19. This chain uses TRBV19 with TRBJ2-2; TRBD2 matches at 9 bases. CDR3 sequence reads: CASTLAGNTGELFF. The CDR3 DNA follows: TGTGCCAGTACACTAGCGGGGAACACCGGGGAGCTGTTTTTT.